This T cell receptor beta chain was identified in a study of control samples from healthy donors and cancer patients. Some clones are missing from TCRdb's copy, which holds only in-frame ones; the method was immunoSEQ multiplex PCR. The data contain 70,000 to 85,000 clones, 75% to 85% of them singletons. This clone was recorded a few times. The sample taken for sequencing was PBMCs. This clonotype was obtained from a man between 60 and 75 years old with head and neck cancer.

The CDR3 DNA sequence: TGTGCCAGCAGCACCCCTTACGCCAATTCACCCCTCCACTTT. This encodes CASSTPYANSPLHF. The chain recombines TRBV11-2 with TRBJ1-6; D call uncertain. Trimming removed 5 bases from V and 7 bases from J, with 12 bases in between. The CDR3 sequence is 14 residues long. Germline V lookup: CDR1 SGHAT, CDR2 FQNNGV.